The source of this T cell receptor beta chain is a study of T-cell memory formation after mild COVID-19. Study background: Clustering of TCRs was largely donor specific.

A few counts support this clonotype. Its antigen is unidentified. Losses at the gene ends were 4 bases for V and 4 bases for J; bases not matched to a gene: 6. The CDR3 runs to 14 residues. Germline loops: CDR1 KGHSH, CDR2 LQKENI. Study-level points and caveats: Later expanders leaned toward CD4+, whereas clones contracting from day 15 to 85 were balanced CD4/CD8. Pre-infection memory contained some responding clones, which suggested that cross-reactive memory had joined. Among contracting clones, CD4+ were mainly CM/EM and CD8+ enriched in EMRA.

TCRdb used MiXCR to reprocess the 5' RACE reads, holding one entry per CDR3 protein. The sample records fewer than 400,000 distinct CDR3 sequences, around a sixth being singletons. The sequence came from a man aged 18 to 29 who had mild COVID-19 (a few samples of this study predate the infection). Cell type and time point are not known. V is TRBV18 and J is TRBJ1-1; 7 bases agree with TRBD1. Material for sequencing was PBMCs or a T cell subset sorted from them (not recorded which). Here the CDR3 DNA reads TGTGCCAGCTCACTTGGGACAGCCCTCACTGAAGCTTTCTTT. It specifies CASSLGTALTEAFF.